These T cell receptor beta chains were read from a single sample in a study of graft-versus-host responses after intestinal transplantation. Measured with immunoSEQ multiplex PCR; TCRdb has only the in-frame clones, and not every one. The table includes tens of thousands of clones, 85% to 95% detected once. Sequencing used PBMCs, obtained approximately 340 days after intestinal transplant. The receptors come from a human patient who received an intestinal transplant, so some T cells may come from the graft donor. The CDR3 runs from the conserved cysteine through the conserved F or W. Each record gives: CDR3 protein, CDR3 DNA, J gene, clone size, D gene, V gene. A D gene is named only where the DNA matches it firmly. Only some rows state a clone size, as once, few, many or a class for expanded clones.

cdr3_aa: CASSSNQGSNQPQHF; cdr3_nt: TGTGCCAGCAGCTCAAATCAGGGGAGCAATCAGCCCCAGCATTTT; j_call: TRBJ1-5; clone_size: NA; d_call: NA; v_call: TRBV7-2
cdr3_aa: CASSLDGTGDFQETQYF; cdr3_nt: TGCGCCAGCAGCTTGGACGGGACAGGGGACTTCCAAGAGACCCAGTACTTC; j_call: TRBJ2-5; clone_size: once; d_call: TRBD1; v_call: TRBV5-1
cdr3_aa: CASSPGLGGNEQFF; cdr3_nt: TGTGCCAGCTCACCGGGACTAGGGGGGAATGAGCAGTTCTTC; j_call: TRBJ2-1; clone_size: NA; d_call: TRBD2; v_call: TRBV18
cdr3_aa: CASSIRDRWGHEQFF; cdr3_nt: TGTGCCAGTAGTATTAGGGACAGATGGGGGCATGAGCAGTTCTTC; j_call: TRBJ2-1; clone_size: NA; d_call: TRBD1; v_call: TRBV19
cdr3_aa: CASSPGSGAYNEQFF; cdr3_nt: TGTGCCAGCAGCCCCGGCAGCGGGGCCTACAATGAGCAGTTCTTC; j_call: TRBJ2-1; clone_size: NA; d_call: TRBD2; v_call: TRBV9
cdr3_aa: CASGSAGGIPEQYF; cdr3_nt: TGTGCCAGCGGGTCAGCGGGAGGAATTCCCGAGCAGTACTTC; j_call: TRBJ2-7; clone_size: NA; d_call: TRBD2; v_call: TRBV25-1
cdr3_aa: CASSLARGSHSPLHF; cdr3_nt: TGTGCCAGCAGTTTAGCACGGGGTAGTCATTCACCCCTCCACTTT; j_call: TRBJ1-6; clone_size: NA; d_call: NA; v_call: TRBV27
cdr3_aa: CASSPRVSGGYYEQYF; cdr3_nt: TGTGCCAGCAGCCCTCGGGTCAGCGGGGGTTACTACGAGCAGTACTTC; j_call: TRBJ2-7; clone_size: NA; d_call: TRBD2; v_call: TRBV7-6
cdr3_aa: CATIKQVSPYEQYF; cdr3_nt: TGTGCCACCATTAAACAGGTCTCCCCCTACGAGCAGTACTTC; j_call: TRBJ2-7; clone_size: NA; d_call: NA; v_call: TRBV2
cdr3_aa: CASSPQLGMANEQYF; cdr3_nt: TGTGCCAGCAGCCCCCAACTGGGAATGGCTAACGAGCAGTACTTC; j_call: TRBJ2-7; clone_size: NA; d_call: NA; v_call: TRBV13
cdr3_aa: CASSDWGDRGQETQYF; cdr3_nt: TGTGCCAGCAGTGACTGGGGGGACAGGGGACAAGAGACCCAGTACTTC; j_call: TRBJ2-5; clone_size: NA; d_call: TRBD1; v_call: TRBV25-1
cdr3_aa: CASSVGVSNQPQHF; cdr3_nt: TGTGCCAGCAGCGTAGGGGTCAGCAATCAGCCCCAGCATTTT; j_call: TRBJ1-5; clone_size: NA; d_call: NA; v_call: TRBV9
cdr3_aa: CASSAYGTSGRRGSYNEQFF; cdr3_nt: TGTGCCAGCAGCGCGTACGGGACTAGCGGGAGAAGGGGCTCCTACAATGAGCAGTTCTTC; j_call: TRBJ2-1; clone_size: NA; d_call: TRBD2; v_call: TRBV4-2
cdr3_aa: CASSGYTARTRDTQYF; cdr3_nt: TGTGCCAGCAGTGGTTACACGGCTAGGACCCGAGATACGCAGTATTTT; j_call: TRBJ2-3; clone_size: once; d_call: NA; v_call: TRBV2
cdr3_aa: CASSLAGGTSGSSYNEQFF; cdr3_nt: TGCGCCAGCAGCTTGGCCGGGGGGACTAGCGGGTCCTCCTACAATGAGCAGTTCTTC; j_call: TRBJ2-1; clone_size: NA; d_call: TRBD2; v_call: TRBV5-1
cdr3_aa: CASSQWWQGVDQPQHF; cdr3_nt: TGTGCCAGCAGCCAATGGTGGCAGGGAGTAGATCAGCCCCAGCATTTT; j_call: TRBJ1-5; clone_size: once; d_call: NA; v_call: TRBV4-2
cdr3_aa: CASSETEGRGYTF; cdr3_nt: TGTGCCAGCAGTGAAACCGAAGGGAGAGGCTACACCTTC; j_call: TRBJ1-2; clone_size: NA; d_call: NA; v_call: TRBV6-1
cdr3_aa: CASSQGSYNSPLHF; cdr3_nt: TGTGCCAGCAGCCAGGGCTCCTATAATTCACCCCTCCACTTT; j_call: TRBJ1-6; clone_size: NA; d_call: NA; v_call: TRBV27
cdr3_aa: CASRGEVETQYF; cdr3_nt: TGTGCCAGTAGAGGCGAGGTGGAGACCCAGTACTTC; j_call: TRBJ2-5; clone_size: NA; d_call: NA; v_call: TRBV6-6
cdr3_aa: CASTPESSGNTIYF; cdr3_nt: TGTGCCAGCACACCCGAGAGCTCTGGAAACACCATATATTTT; j_call: TRBJ1-3; clone_size: once; d_call: NA; v_call: TRBV6-5
cdr3_aa: CASSPSGGGANVLTF; cdr3_nt: TGTGCCAGCAGCCCTAGCGGAGGTGGGGCCAACGTCCTGACTTTC; j_call: TRBJ2-6; clone_size: NA; d_call: TRBD2; v_call: TRBV5-4
cdr3_aa: CASSYSRGLNYGYTF; cdr3_nt: TGTGCCAGCAGTTACTCTCGGGGGCTGAACTATGGCTACACCTTC; j_call: TRBJ1-2; clone_size: NA; d_call: NA; v_call: TRBV6-6
cdr3_aa: CASSLDWNTEAFF; cdr3_nt: TGTGCCAGCAGCTTGGACTGGAACACTGAAGCTTTCTTT; j_call: TRBJ1-1; clone_size: NA; d_call: NA; v_call: TRBV4-2
cdr3_aa: CASSLDPGGQDTQYF; cdr3_nt: TGCGCCAGCAGCTTGGACCCCGGAGGACAGGATACGCAGTATTTT; j_call: TRBJ2-3; clone_size: NA; d_call: NA; v_call: TRBV5-1
cdr3_aa: CASSPGQGGNQPQHF; cdr3_nt: TGTGCCAGCAGCCCAGGACAGGGGGGCAATCAGCCCCAGCATTTT; j_call: TRBJ1-5; clone_size: NA; d_call: TRBD1; v_call: TRBV11-2
cdr3_aa: CASSFSGFSSYEQYF; cdr3_nt: TGTGCCAGCAGCTTCTCGGGGTTCAGCTCCTACGAGCAGTACTTC; j_call: TRBJ2-7; clone_size: NA; d_call: NA; v_call: TRBV5-4
cdr3_aa: CASRTTGNAGELFF; cdr3_nt: TGTGCCAGCAGGACTACAGGGAATGCCGGGGAGCTGTTTTTT; j_call: TRBJ2-2; clone_size: once; d_call: NA; v_call: TRBV6-6
cdr3_aa: CASSLGLPGLPTNTGELFF; cdr3_nt: TGTGCCAGCAGCTTAGGGCTCCCGGGTCTTCCTACGAACACCGGGGAGCTGTTTTTT; j_call: TRBJ2-2; clone_size: NA; d_call: NA; v_call: TRBV5-4
cdr3_aa: CASSLASGGSSYNEQFF; cdr3_nt: TGTGCCAGCAGCTTAGCTAGCGGGGGTAGCTCCTACAATGAGCAGTTCTTC; j_call: TRBJ2-1; clone_size: NA; d_call: TRBD2; v_call: TRBV7-9
cdr3_aa: CASSSIASEQYF; cdr3_nt: TGTGCCAGCAGTTCAATTGCCAGCGAGCAGTACTTC; j_call: TRBJ2-7; clone_size: once; d_call: NA; v_call: TRBV6-5
cdr3_aa: CASSERTGDSYEQYF; cdr3_nt: TGTGCCAGCAGTGAAAGGACAGGGGACTCCTACGAGCAGTACTTC; j_call: TRBJ2-7; clone_size: NA; d_call: TRBD1; v_call: TRBV6-1
cdr3_aa: CASSFDRGAYEQYF; cdr3_nt: TGTGCCAGCAGCTTCGACAGGGGAGCCTACGAGCAGTACTTC; j_call: TRBJ2-7; clone_size: NA; d_call: TRBD1; v_call: TRBV7-6
cdr3_aa: CASSSMRDSGGYTF; cdr3_nt: TGTGCCAGCAGTTCGATGAGGGATTCTGGTGGCTACACCTTC; j_call: TRBJ1-2; clone_size: NA; d_call: NA; v_call: TRBV6-6
cdr3_aa: CASSVGASGTGNEKLFF; cdr3_nt: TGTGCCAGCAGCGTAGGGGCCTCGGGGACGGGAAATGAAAAACTGTTTTTT; j_call: TRBJ1-4; clone_size: NA; d_call: NA; v_call: TRBV9
cdr3_aa: CASSAQGSQETQYF; cdr3_nt: TGCGCCAGCAGCGCCCAGGGGTCCCAAGAGACCCAGTACTTC; j_call: TRBJ2-5; clone_size: NA; d_call: NA; v_call: TRBV5-1
cdr3_aa: CASSPSSGDYYGYTF; cdr3_nt: TGTGCCAGCAGCCCCAGCTCTGGGGATTACTATGGCTACACCTTC; j_call: TRBJ1-2; clone_size: NA; d_call: NA; v_call: TRBV9
cdr3_aa: CASSLAGGTATDTQYF; cdr3_nt: TGCGCCAGCAGCTTGGCAGGGGGCACGGCCACAGATACGCAGTATTTT; j_call: TRBJ2-3; clone_size: NA; d_call: TRBD1; v_call: TRBV5-1
cdr3_aa: CASLEEGTEAFF; cdr3_nt: TGTGCCAGTCTCGAGGAGGGGACTGAAGCTTTCTTT; j_call: TRBJ1-1; clone_size: NA; d_call: NA; v_call: TRBV28
cdr3_aa: CASSLIGSYEQYF; cdr3_nt: TGTGCCAGCAGCCTTATCGGTTCCTACGAGCAGTACTTC; j_call: TRBJ2-7; clone_size: NA; d_call: NA; v_call: TRBV5-4
cdr3_aa: CASSLTRAVSTGELFF; cdr3_nt: TGTGCCAGCAGTTTAACCCGCGCTGTGAGCACCGGGGAGCTGTTTTTT; j_call: TRBJ2-2; clone_size: NA; d_call: NA; v_call: TRBV27
cdr3_aa: CAWSVEDFDSYEQYF; cdr3_nt: TGTGCCTGGAGTGTAGAAGATTTCGACTCCTACGAGCAGTACTTC; j_call: TRBJ2-7; clone_size: NA; d_call: NA; v_call: TRBV30
cdr3_aa: CASSLLGAGGSLRETQYF; cdr3_nt: TGTGCCAGCAGCTTATTGGGGGCCGGGGGATCCTTGCGAGAGACCCAGTACTTC; j_call: TRBJ2-5; clone_size: NA; d_call: NA; v_call: TRBV11-2
cdr3_aa: CAASQDSYEQYF; cdr3_nt: TGTGCCGCTTCCCAGGACTCCTACGAGCAGTACTTC; j_call: TRBJ2-7; clone_size: NA; d_call: NA; v_call: TRBV5-4
cdr3_aa: CASSNLGGTGNTIYF; cdr3_nt: TGTGCCAGCAGCAACTTAGGGGGAACTGGAAACACCATATATTTT; j_call: TRBJ1-3; clone_size: NA; d_call: NA; v_call: TRBV9
cdr3_aa: CASSESGGWNTEAFF; cdr3_nt: TGCGCCAGCAGTGAGTCGGGGGGATGGAACACTGAAGCTTTCTTT; j_call: TRBJ1-1; clone_size: NA; d_call: NA; v_call: TRBV10-2
cdr3_aa: CASSLEALSYNEQFF; cdr3_nt: TGCGCCAGCAGCTTGGAAGCCCTCTCCTACAATGAGCAGTTCTTC; j_call: TRBJ2-1; clone_size: NA; d_call: NA; v_call: TRBV5-1
cdr3_aa: CASSESSGRGTGELFF; cdr3_nt: TGCGCCAGCAGTGAGTCGAGCGGGAGAGGCACCGGGGAGCTGTTTTTT; j_call: TRBJ2-2; clone_size: NA; d_call: TRBD2; v_call: TRBV10-1
cdr3_aa: CASSPLVGTIYF; cdr3_nt: TGTGCCAGCAGTCCTCTGGTAGGCACCATATATTTT; j_call: TRBJ1-3; clone_size: NA; d_call: NA; v_call: TRBV9
cdr3_aa: CASSQGPMLNQPQHF; cdr3_nt: TGTGCCAGCAGCCAGGGGCCCATGCTAAATCAGCCCCAGCATTTT; j_call: TRBJ1-5; clone_size: NA; d_call: NA; v_call: TRBV7-6
cdr3_aa: CASSLSGTANIQYF; cdr3_nt: TGCGCCAGCAGCTTGTCCGGGACAGCTAACATTCAGTACTTC; j_call: TRBJ2-4; clone_size: NA; d_call: TRBD1; v_call: TRBV5-1
cdr3_aa: CASSWLNGRGGVGQPQHF; cdr3_nt: TGTGCCAGCAGCTGGCTCAACGGGCGGGGGGGAGTCGGTCAGCCCCAGCATTTT; j_call: TRBJ1-5; clone_size: NA; d_call: NA; v_call: TRBV5-7
cdr3_aa: CAISDARGSSYEQYF; cdr3_nt: TGTGCCATCAGTGATGCCCGGGGGAGCTCCTACGAGCAGTACTTC; j_call: TRBJ2-7; clone_size: NA; d_call: NA; v_call: TRBV10-3
cdr3_aa: CASSSPGGRYWVANTEAFF; cdr3_nt: TGTGCCAGCAGCTCTCCCGGGGGACGGTACTGGGTCGCGAACACTGAAGCTTTCTTT; j_call: TRBJ1-1; clone_size: NA; d_call: NA; v_call: TRBV7-9
cdr3_aa: CASSIWNEQFF; cdr3_nt: TGCGCCAGCTCCATCTGGAATGAGCAGTTCTTC; j_call: TRBJ2-1; clone_size: once; d_call: NA; v_call: TRBV5-1
cdr3_aa: CASRGGAPTNEKLFF; cdr3_nt: TGTGCCAGCAGGGGCGGCGCTCCAACTAATGAAAAACTGTTTTTT; j_call: TRBJ1-4; clone_size: NA; d_call: NA; v_call: TRBV2
cdr3_aa: CASCAADSNQPQHF; cdr3_nt: TGTGCCAGCTGCGCAGCCGATAGCAATCAGCCCCAGCATTTT; j_call: TRBJ1-5; clone_size: NA; d_call: NA; v_call: TRBV6-1
cdr3_aa: CASSYRNKNYGYTF; cdr3_nt: TGTGCCAGCAGTTACAGAAATAAGAACTATGGCTACACCTTC; j_call: TRBJ1-2; clone_size: NA; d_call: NA; v_call: TRBV6-5
cdr3_aa: CASSSDISGNTIYF; cdr3_nt: TGCGCCAGCAGCTCTGACATCTCTGGAAACACCATATATTTT; j_call: TRBJ1-3; clone_size: NA; d_call: NA; v_call: TRBV5-1